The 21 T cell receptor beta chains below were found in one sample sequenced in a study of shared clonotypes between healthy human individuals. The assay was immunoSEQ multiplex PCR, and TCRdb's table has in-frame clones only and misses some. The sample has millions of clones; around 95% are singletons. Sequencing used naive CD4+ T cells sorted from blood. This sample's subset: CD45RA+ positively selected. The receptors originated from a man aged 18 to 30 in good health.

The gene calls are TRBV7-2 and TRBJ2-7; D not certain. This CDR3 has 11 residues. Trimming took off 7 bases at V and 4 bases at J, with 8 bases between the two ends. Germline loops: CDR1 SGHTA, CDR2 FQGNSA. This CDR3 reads CASNVAYEQYF. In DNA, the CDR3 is TGTGCCAGCAACGTCGCTTACGAGCAGTACTTC.

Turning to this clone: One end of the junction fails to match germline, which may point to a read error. The CDR3 DNA follows: TGTGCTAGCAGCGCGACGGCTCTCGGAGCCTACGAGCAGTACTTC. Amino acids: CASSATALGAYEQYF. The chain couples TRBV7-7 to TRBJ2-7; D is unclear. The CDR3 is made up of 15 amino acids. Germline CDR1 is SSHAT and CDR2 is FNYEAQ (reference sequence).

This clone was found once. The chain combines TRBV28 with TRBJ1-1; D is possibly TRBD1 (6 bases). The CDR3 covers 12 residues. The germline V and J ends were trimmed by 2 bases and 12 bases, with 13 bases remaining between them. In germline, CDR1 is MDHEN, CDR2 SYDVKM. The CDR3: CASSLRQGLPFF. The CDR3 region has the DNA TGTGCCAGCAGTTTAAGGCAGGGGTTACCTTTCTTT.

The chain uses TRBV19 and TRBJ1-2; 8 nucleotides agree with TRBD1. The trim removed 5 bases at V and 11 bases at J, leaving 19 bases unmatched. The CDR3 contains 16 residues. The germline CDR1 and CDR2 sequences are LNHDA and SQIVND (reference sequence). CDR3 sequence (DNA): TGTGCCAGTAGTGCCGGACCTACTATGGGACAGGTGACATACACCTTC. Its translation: CASSAGPTMGQVTYTF.

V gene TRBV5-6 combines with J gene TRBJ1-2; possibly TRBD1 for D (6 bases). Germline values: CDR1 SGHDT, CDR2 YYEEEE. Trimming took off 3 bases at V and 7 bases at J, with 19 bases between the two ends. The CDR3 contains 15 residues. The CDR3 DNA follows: TGTGCCAGCAGCTCAACAGGGTTGATGTTCTCTGGCTACACCTTC. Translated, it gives CASSSTGLMFSGYTF.

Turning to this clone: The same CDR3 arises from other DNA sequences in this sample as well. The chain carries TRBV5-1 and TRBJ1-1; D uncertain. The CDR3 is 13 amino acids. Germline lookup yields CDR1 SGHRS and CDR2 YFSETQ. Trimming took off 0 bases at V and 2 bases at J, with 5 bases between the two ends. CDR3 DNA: TGCGCCAGCAGCTTGGCCTCCAACACTGAAGCTTTCTTT. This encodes CASSLASNTEAFF.

For the CDR3, the DNA is TGTGCCAGCAGCGGCGGGGGGCGGAGATCGACGGATCAGCCCCAGCATTTT. As protein: CASSGGGRRSTDQPQHF. This rearrangement joins TRBV21-1 to TRBJ1-5. TRBV21-1 is classified as a pseudogene. This CDR3 has 17 residues.

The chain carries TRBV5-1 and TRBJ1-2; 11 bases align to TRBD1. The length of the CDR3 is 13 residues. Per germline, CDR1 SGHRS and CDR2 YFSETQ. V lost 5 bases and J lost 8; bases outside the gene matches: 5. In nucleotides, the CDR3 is TGCGCCAGCAGTCAAGGGACAGGGGGAGGCTACACCTTC. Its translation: CASSQGTGGGYTF.

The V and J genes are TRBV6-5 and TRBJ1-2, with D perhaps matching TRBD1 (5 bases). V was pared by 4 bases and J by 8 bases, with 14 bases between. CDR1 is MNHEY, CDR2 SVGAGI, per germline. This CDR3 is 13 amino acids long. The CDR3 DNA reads TGTGCCAGCAGTTTCCGGGACCTCAGAGGCTACACCTTC. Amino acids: CASSFRDLRGYTF.

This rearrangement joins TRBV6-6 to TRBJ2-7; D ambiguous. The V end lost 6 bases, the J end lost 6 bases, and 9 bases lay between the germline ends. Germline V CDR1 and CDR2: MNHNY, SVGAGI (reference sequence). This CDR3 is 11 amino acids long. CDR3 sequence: CASSTIGEQYF. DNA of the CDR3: TGTGCCAGCAGCACTATAGGCGAGCAGTACTTC.

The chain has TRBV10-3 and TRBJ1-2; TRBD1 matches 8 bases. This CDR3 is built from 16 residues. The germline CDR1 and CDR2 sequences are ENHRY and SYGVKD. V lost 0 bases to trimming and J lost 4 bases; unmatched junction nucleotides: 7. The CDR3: CAISESRQGTGYGYTF. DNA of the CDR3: TGTGCCATCAGTGAGTCAAGACAGGGGACGGGCTATGGCTACACCTTC.

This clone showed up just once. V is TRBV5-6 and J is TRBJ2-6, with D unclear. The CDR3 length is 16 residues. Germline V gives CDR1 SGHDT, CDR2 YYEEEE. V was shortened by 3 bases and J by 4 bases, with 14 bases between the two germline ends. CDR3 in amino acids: CASSSFGTAGANVLTF. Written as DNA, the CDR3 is TGTGCCAGCAGCTCCTTTGGTACGGCGGGGGCCAACGTCCTGACTTTC.

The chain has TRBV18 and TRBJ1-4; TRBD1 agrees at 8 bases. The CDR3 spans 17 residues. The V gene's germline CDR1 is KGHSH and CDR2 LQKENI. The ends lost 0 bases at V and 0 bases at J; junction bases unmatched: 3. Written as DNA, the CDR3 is TGTGCCAGCTCACCACCCGCAGGGGGCCCAACTAATGAAAAACTGTTTTTT. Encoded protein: CASSPPAGGPTNEKLFF.

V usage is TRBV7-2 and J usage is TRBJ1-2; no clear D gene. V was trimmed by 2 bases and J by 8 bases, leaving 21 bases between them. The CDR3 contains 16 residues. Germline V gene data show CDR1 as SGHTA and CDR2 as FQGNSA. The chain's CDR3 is CASSLMGKTGEWGYTF. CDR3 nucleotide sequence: TGTGCCAGCAGCTTAATGGGAAAAACTGGGGAATGGGGCTACACCTTC.

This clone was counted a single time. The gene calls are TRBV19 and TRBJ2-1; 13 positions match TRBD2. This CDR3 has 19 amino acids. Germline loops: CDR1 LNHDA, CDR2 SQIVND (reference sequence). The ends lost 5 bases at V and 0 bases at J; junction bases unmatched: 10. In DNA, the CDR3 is TGTGCCAGTAGTCGGACTAGCGGGGGAGCCTTGAGCTCCTACAATGAGCAGTTCTTC. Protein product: CASSRTSGGALSSYNEQFF.

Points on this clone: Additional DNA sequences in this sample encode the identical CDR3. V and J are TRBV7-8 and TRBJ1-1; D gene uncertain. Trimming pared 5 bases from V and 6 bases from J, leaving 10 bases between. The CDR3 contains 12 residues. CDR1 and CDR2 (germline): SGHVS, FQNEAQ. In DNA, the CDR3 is TGTGCCAGCAGCCCTTTACGAGCTGAAGCTTTCTTT. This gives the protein CASSPLRAEAFF.

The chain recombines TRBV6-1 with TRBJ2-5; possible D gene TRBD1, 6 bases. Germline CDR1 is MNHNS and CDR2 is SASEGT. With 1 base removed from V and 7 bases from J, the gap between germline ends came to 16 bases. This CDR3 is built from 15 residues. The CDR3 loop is CASSEGGQSKGTQYF. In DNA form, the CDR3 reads TGTGCCAGCAGTGAAGGAGGACAGTCCAAAGGGACCCAGTACTTC.

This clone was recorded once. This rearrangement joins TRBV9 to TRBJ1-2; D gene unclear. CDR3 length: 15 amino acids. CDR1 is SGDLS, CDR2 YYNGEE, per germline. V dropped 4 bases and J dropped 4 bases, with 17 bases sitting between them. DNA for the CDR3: TGTGCCAGCAGCCCCCAAGGGCAAGACACCTATGGCTACACCTTC. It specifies CASSPQGQDTYGYTF.

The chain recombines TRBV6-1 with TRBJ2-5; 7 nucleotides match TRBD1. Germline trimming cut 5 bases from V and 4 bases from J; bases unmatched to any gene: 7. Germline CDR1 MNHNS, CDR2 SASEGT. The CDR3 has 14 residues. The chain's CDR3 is CASSPDRLGETQYF. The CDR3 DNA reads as TGTGCCAGCAGTCCGGACAGGCTCGGAGAGACCCAGTACTTC.

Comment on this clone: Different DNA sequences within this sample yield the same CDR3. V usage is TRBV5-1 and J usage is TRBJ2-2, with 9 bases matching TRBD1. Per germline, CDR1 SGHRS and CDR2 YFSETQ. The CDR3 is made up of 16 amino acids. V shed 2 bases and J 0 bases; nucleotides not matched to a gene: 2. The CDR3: CASSLGDRANTGELFF. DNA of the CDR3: TGCGCCAGCAGCTTAGGGGACAGGGCGAACACCGGGGAGCTGTTTTTT. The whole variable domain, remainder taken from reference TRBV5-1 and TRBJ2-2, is KAGVTQTPRYLIKTRGQQVTLSCSPISGHRSVSWYQQTPGQGLQFLFEYFSETQRNKGNFPGRFSGRQFSNSRSEMNVSTLELGDSALYLCASSLGDRANTGELFFGEGSRLTVL.

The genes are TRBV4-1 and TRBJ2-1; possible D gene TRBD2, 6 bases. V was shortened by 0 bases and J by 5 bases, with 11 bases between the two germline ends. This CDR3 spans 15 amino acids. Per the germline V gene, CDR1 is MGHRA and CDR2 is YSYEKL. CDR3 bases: TGCGCCAGCAGCCAAGAAGGGCGGGGTCACAATGAGCAGTTCTTC. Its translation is CASSQEGRGHNEQFF.